The 5 T cell receptor beta chains in this list originate from one sample, sequenced in a study of T cell changes during pregnancy in multiple sclerosis (dated by TCRdb to the late 2010s). Libraries came from the immunoSEQ multiplex PCR assay. TCRdb mirrors the immuneACCESS table, restricted to in-frame sequences. Some clones are absent from its copies; in checked studies, under half trace to an unresolved V gene, and the reason for the others is unknown. Within this sample are tens of thousands of clones, with 80% to 95% of them counted one time only. The top ten hold about 0.4% of the sample. Sequencing was performed on CD4+ T cells from peripheral blood mononuclear cells, taken in the third trimester of pregnancy. The source is a female donor in good health, enrolled as a control in a pregnancy study.

V usage is TRBV7-9 and J usage is TRBJ2-1; 11 nucleotides align to TRBD1. Trimming removed 3 bases from V and 8 bases from J; junction bases left unmatched: 3. The CDR3 has 14 residues. Germline CDR1 and CDR2: SEHNR and FQNEAQ (reference sequence). This CDR3 is CASSFGDRGDEQFF. The CDR3 DNA reads TGTGCCAGCAGCTTCGGGGACAGGGGGGATGAGCAGTTCTTC.

This rearrangement joins TRBV5-4 to TRBJ2-6, with no clear D. Per the germline V gene, CDR1 is SGHNT and CDR2 is YYREEE (reference sequence). This CDR3 has 14 residues. V lost 4 bases to trimming and J lost 1 base, with 6 bases between them. The CDR3 spells CASSLVSGANVLTF. For the CDR3, the DNA is TGTGCCAGCAGCCTCGTATCTGGGGCCAACGTCCTGACTTTC.

V gene TRBV5-1 combines with J gene TRBJ2-7, with 9 bases fitting TRBD1. Germline CDR1 is SGHRS and CDR2 is YFSETQ. Trimming removed 0 bases from V and 2 bases from J; junction bases left unmatched: 15. This CDR3 has 19 amino acids. CDR3 sequence: CASSLANLPGQGVPYEQYF. CDR3 in DNA: TGCGCCAGCAGCTTGGCCAACCTTCCGGGACAGGGAGTCCCCTACGAGCAGTACTTC.

J is TRBJ1-2 and V is TRBV5-6; 9 positions agree with TRBD1. Unmatched junction bases numbered 4, after V lost 0 bases and J lost 4 bases. The germline CDR1 and CDR2 sequences are SGHDT and YYEEEE. The CDR3 totals 15 residues. CDR3 loop: CASSLDLGQGYGYTF. Here the CDR3 DNA reads TGTGCCAGCAGCTTGGATCTGGGACAGGGCTATGGCTACACCTTC.

V is TRBV4-3 and J is TRBJ2-4; TRBD2 agrees at 8 bases. CDR1 and CDR2 from the germline V gene are LGHNA and YSLEER. The CDR3 covers 14 residues. V was pared by 0 bases and J by 8 bases, with 3 bases of the junction left unmatched. The DNA of the CDR3 is TGCGCCAGCAGCCAAGAATGGCGGGGGGACATTCAGTACTTC. Protein: CASSQEWRGDIQYF.